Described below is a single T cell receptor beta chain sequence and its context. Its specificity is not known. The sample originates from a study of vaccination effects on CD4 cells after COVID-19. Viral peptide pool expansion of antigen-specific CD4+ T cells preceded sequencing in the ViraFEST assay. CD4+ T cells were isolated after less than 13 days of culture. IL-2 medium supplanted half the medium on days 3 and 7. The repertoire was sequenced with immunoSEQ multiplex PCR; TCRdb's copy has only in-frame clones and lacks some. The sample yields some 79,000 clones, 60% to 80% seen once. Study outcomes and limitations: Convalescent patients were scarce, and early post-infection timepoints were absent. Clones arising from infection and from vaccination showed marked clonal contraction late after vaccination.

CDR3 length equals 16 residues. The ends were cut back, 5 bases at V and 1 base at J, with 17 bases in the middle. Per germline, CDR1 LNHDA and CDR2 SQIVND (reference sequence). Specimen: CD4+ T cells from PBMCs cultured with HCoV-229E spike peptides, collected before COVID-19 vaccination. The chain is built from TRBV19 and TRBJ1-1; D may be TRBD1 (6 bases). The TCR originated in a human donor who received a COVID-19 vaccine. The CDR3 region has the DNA TGTGCCAGTAGTTTTTTTACAGGACAGTCGAACACTGAAGCTTTCTTT. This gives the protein CASSFFTGQSNTEAFF.